This record looks at one TCR beta chain sequence and its context. Its antigen is not known. TCRdb's table, derived via immunoSEQ multiplex PCR, lists solely in-frame clones and lacks some. The sample has around 85,000 clones, about 90% seen once. This entry is derived from a study of OX40 agonist ivuxolimab in advanced cancers. Study-level information: Ivuxolimab, an agonistic anti-OX40 (CD134) antibody, was given to patients. Age averaged 60 years (range roughly 23 to 79), and roughly 82% were male. Notes on the study in general: Partial responders dosed at 0.1-3.0 mg/kg displayed clonal expansion ranking among the lowest.

V dropped 4 bases and J dropped 4 bases, with 11 bases sitting between them. Germline V gene sequence: CDR1 SGHRS, CDR2 YFSETQ. The CDR3 runs 13 residues. Sequencing used CD4+ or CD8+ T cells sorted from blood, obtained in a trial of the OX40 agonist ivuxolimab. The chain links TRBV5-1 to TRBJ1-2; no definite D call. The clonotype originates from an adult with an advanced solid tumor such as melanoma, head and neck, liver or kidney cancer. The CDR3 coding sequence is TGCGCCAGCAGCATAGGGCGGCTCTATGGCTACACCTTC. Its translation is CASSIGRLYGYTF.